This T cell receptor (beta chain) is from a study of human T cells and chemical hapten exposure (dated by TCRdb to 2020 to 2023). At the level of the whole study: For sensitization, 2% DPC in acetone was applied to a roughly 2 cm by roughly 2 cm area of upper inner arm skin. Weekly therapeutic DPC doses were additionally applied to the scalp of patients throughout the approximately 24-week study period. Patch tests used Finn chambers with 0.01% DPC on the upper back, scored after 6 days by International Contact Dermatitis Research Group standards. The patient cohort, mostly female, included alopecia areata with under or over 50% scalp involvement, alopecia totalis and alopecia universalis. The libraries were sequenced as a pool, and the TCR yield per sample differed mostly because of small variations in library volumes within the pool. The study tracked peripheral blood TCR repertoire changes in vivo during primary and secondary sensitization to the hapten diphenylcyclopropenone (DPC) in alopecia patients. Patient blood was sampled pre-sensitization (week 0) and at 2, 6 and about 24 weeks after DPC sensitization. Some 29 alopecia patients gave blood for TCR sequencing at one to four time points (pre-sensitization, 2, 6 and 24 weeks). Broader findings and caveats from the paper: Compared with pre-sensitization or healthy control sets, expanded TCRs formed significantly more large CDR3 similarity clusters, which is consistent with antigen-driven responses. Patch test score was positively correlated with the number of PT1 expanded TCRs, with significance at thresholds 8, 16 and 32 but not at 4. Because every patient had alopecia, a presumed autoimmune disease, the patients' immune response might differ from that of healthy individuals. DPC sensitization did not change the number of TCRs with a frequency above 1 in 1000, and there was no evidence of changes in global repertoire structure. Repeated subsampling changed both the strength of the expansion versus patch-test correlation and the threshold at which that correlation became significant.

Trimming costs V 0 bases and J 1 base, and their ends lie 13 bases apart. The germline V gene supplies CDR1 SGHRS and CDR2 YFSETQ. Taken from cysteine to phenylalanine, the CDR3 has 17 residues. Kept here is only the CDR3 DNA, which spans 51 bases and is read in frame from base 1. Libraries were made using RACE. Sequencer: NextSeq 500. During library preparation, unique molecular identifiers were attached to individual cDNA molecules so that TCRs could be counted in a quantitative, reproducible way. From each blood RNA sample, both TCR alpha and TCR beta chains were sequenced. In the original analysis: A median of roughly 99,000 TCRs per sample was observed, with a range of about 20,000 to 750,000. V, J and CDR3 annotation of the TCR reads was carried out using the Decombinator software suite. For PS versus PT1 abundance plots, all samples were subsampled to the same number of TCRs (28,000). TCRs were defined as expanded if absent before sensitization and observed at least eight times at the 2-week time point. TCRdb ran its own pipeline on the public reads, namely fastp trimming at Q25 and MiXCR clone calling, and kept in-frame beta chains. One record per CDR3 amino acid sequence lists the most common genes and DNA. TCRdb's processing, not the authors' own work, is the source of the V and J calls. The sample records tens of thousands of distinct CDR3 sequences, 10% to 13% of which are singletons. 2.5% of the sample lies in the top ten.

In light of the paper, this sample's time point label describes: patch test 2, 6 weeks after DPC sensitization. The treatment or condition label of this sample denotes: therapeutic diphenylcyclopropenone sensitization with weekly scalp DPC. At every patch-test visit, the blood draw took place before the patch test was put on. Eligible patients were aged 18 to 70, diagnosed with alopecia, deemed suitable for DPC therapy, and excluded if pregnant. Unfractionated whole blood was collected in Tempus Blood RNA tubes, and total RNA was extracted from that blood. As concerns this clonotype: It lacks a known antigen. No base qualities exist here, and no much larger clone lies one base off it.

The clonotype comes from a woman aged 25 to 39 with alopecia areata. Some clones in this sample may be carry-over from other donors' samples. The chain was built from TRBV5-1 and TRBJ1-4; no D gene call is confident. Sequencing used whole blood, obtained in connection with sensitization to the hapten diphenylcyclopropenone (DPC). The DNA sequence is TGCGCCAGCAGCTTGGGCCTGGTGGCTGGAACTAATGAAAAACTGTTTTTT. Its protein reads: CASSLGLVAGTNEKLFF.